These 22 T cell receptor beta chains were sequenced from one sample in a study of T cell responses to AZD1222 COVID-19 vaccine. Some clones are missing from TCRdb's copy, which holds only in-frame ones; the method was immunoSEQ multiplex PCR. Of 130,000 to 150,000 clones in the sample, about 87% are singletons; the top ten hold 5.5%. The sample here was peripheral blood, taken on day 0 of AZD1222 vaccination. Receptors originate from an adult in good health.

This chain joins TRBV11-2 and TRBJ2-2, with D unresolved. V dropped 2 bases and J dropped 6 bases, with 7 bases sitting between them. Germline lookup yields CDR1 SGHAT and CDR2 FQNNGV. This CDR3 spans 13 amino acids. The CDR3: CASSLWDSGELFF. The CDR3 DNA is TGTGCCAGCAGCTTATGGGATTCCGGGGAGCTGTTTTTT.

Points on this clone: Given a much more abundant clone one base away, this may be a read error. Other DNA sequences of this sample code for an identical CDR3. The gene calls are TRBV28 and TRBJ1-5; D may be TRBD1 (5 bases). The CDR3 sequence is 13 residues long. Looked up from germline, CDR1 is MDHEN and CDR2 is SYDVKM. The V gene lost 2 bases and the J gene lost 4 bases, with 6 bases spanning the gap. In DNA, the CDR3 is TGTGCCAGCAGTTTACAGGGAAATCAGCCCCAGCATTTT. The encoded protein is CASSLQGNQPQHF.

The chain joins TRBV27 to TRBJ2-7; 11 bases align to TRBD2. V was clipped by 5 bases and J by 3 bases; unmatched bases: 12. CDR1 and CDR2 from the germline V gene are MNHEY and SMNVEV (reference sequence). This CDR3 is 17 amino acids long. The CDR3 is CASSPLTIAGGIYEQYF. The CDR3, as DNA: TGTGCCAGCAGTCCGCTCACAATAGCGGGAGGGATCTACGAGCAGTACTTC.

The chain recombines TRBV7-9 with TRBJ1-1; TRBD1 matches 7 bases. The J segment lost 1 base and the V segment lost 2 bases, leaving 4 bases of the junction unmatched. Looked up from germline, CDR1 is SEHNR and CDR2 is FQNEAQ (reference sequence). The length of the CDR3 is 15 residues. CDR3 nucleotide sequence: TGTGCCAGCAGCTTACTCGCAGGGGGGAACACTGAAGCTTTCTTT. Protein: CASSLLAGGNTEAFF.

The V call is TRBV28, the J call TRBJ2-1, with D possibly being TRBD1 or TRBD2 (5 bases each). V was pared by 3 bases and J by 0 bases, with 18 bases between. CDR1 is MDHEN, CDR2 SYDVKM, per germline. The CDR3 spans 18 residues. The CDR3 reads CASSFPTRDASSYNEQFF. In DNA, the CDR3 is TGTGCCAGCAGTTTCCCAACCAGGGACGCAAGCTCCTACAATGAGCAGTTCTTC. Full variable domain (outside the CDR3, taken from reference TRBV28 and TRBJ2-1): DVKVTQSSRYLVKRTGEKVFLECVQDMDHENMFWYRQDPGLGLRLIYFSYDVKMKEKGDIPEGYSVSREKKERFSLILESASTNQTSMYLCASSFPTRDASSYNEQFFGPGTRLTVL.

This clone was observed a handful of times. The chain is built from TRBV3-1 (or the pseudogene TRBV3-2) and TRBJ1-2; no clear D gene. V lost 2 bases and J 8 bases, leaving 12 bases between the germline ends. CDR1 is LGHDT, CDR2 YNNKEL, per germline (reference sequence). This CDR3 has 13 residues. CDR3 DNA: TGTGCCAGCAGCCAATCGCAGGATTTCGGCTACACCTTC. This codes for CASSQSQDFGYTF.

The chain links TRBV4-1 to TRBJ2-7; 8 nucleotides align to TRBD1. Per germline, CDR1 MGHRA and CDR2 YSYEKL. V was clipped by 0 bases and J by 3 bases; unmatched bases: 4. The CDR3 is made up of 15 amino acids. This CDR3 reads CASSQDSGTGYEQYF. The DNA for the CDR3 is TGCGCCAGCAGCCAAGATTCCGGGACAGGCTACGAGCAGTACTTC.

The CDR3 reads CASSLGSGSLQTQYF. In nucleotides, the CDR3 is TGTGCCAGCAGCTTAGGGAGCGGGAGCCTCCAGACGCAGTATTTT. The chain uses TRBV7-2 and TRBJ2-3; 8 positions match TRBD2. Per germline, CDR1 SGHTA and CDR2 FQGNSA. There are 15 residues in the CDR3. The ends lost 1 base at V and 9 bases at J; junction bases unmatched: 9.

The chain uses TRBV28 and TRBJ1-2; 8 bases agree with TRBD1. V was pared by 4 bases and J by 3 bases, with 7 bases of the junction left unmatched. Looked up from germline, CDR1 is MDHEN and CDR2 is SYDVKM. This CDR3 has 15 residues. The DNA of the CDR3 is TGTGCCAGCAGTTCCCCTTCGGGACAGGACTATGGCTACACCTTC. This gives the protein CASSSPSGQDYGYTF.

This clone was seen just once. This chain uses TRBV4-2 with TRBJ1-1; D perhaps matches TRBD1 (6 bases). CDR3 length: 15 residues. The V gene's germline CDR1 is LGHNA and CDR2 YNFKEQ. V gave up 10 bases and J gave up 7 bases, with 25 bases separating them. CDR3 protein: CATRGVIMGGHEAFF. CDR3 sequence (DNA): TGTGCCACCAGGGGCGTCATCATGGGGGGACATGAAGCTTTCTTT.

This sequence joins TRBV7-2 and TRBJ2-1; D might be TRBD1 (7 bases). The CDR3 sequence is 12 residues long. CDR1 and CDR2 (germline): SGHTA, FQGNSA. V lost 6 bases to trimming and J lost 7 bases, with 10 bases between them. The CDR3 DNA sequence: TGTGCCAGCAGTCCAGGGGGGAATGAGCAGTTCTTC. This gives the protein CASSPGGNEQFF.

V and J are TRBV9 and TRBJ2-2; a weak D match, TRBD2 (6 bases). V lost 5 bases, J lost 6 bases, and 17 bases lay in between. The CDR3 consists of 15 residues. Germline V gene sequence: CDR1 SGDLS, CDR2 YYNGEE. CDR3 sequence: CASSSGGSLPGELFF. In DNA form, the CDR3 reads TGTGCCAGCAGTTCCGGAGGGAGTTTGCCCGGGGAGCTGTTTTTT.

This rearrangement joins TRBV7-8 to TRBJ2-3, with D tentatively TRBD1 (5 bases). Germline V gene data show CDR1 as SGHVS and CDR2 as FQNEAQ. The CDR3 is made up of 17 amino acids. V lost 0 bases and J 4 bases, leaving 17 bases between the germline ends. In DNA, the CDR3 is TGTGCCAGCAGCTTAGCGGCCCAGCAGGGCTTCCCAGATACGCAGTATTTT. It yields the protein CASSLAAQQGFPDTQYF.

This chain uses TRBV3-1 (or the pseudogene TRBV3-2) with TRBJ2-7, with D tentatively TRBD1 or TRBD2 (5 bases each). CDR1 LGHDT and CDR2 YNNKEL come from the germline V gene (reference sequence). Trimming left V 1 base short and J 1 base short, with 8 bases between. The CDR3 has 14 residues. CDR3 in amino acids: CASSQGGLSYEQYF. The DNA for the CDR3 is TGTGCCAGCAGCCAAGGGGGGTTATCCTACGAGCAGTACTTC.

V and J are TRBV20-1 and TRBJ2-7, with D possibly called TRBD1 or TRBD2 (5 bases each). The CDR3 extends over 12 amino acids. Germline V gene data show CDR1 as DFQATT and CDR2 as SNEGSKA (reference sequence). V lost 3 bases and J 2 bases, leaving 8 bases between the germline ends. The chain's CDR3 is CSASTGPYEQYF. The CDR3 DNA sequence: TGCAGTGCTAGTACGGGACCCTACGAGCAGTACTTC.

The rearrangement links TRBV10-3 to TRBJ2-1; maybe TRBD2 (6 bases). The CDR3 contains 10 residues. With 8 bases removed from V and 7 bases from J, the gap between germline ends came to 6 bases. Germline loops: CDR1 ENHRY, CDR2 SYGVKD. The CDR3 region is CAIGGNEQFF. The CDR3 DNA reads TGTGCCATCGGAGGGAATGAGCAGTTCTTC.

This sequence joins TRBV7-2 and TRBJ2-7; no clear D. V lost 5 bases and J lost 1, with 15 bases in between. Germline assignment: CDR1 SGHTA and CDR2 FQGNSA. There are 15 residues in the CDR3. As DNA, the CDR3 is TGTGCCAGCAGCCTGATGGTGGGATTGTCCTACGAGCAGTACTTC. As protein: CASSLMVGLSYEQYF. Supplemented by reference TRBV7-2 and TRBJ2-7, the full variable domain reads GAGVSQSPSNKVTEKGKDVELRCDPISGHTALYWYRQSLGQGLEFLIYFQGNSAPDKSGLPSDRFSAERTGGSVSTLTIQRTQQEDSAVYLCASSLMVGLSYEQYFGPGTRLTVT.

CDR3 region: CASRRDTGELFF. In nucleotides, the CDR3 is TGTGCCAGCAGGCGGGACACCGGGGAGCTGTTTTTT. The chain is built from TRBV7-2 and TRBJ2-2, with D perhaps matching TRBD2 (5 bases). Trimming left V 6 bases short and J 3 bases short, with 5 bases between. Germline CDR1 and CDR2: SGHTA and FQGNSA. The CDR3 consists of 12 residues.

The chain is built from TRBV12-3 or TRBV12-4 and TRBJ1-2; D call uncertain. The CDR3 extends over 13 amino acids. Trimming cost V 1 base and J 6 bases, with 9 bases left between them. The CDR3 sequence is CASSLGQWHGYTF. CDR3 DNA: TGTGCCAGCAGTTTAGGGCAGTGGCATGGCTACACCTTC.

This chain links TRBV14 with TRBJ2-1; TRBD1 might be the D (6 bases). This CDR3 contains 13 residues. V lost 1 base, J lost 11 bases, and 12 bases lay in between. The germline V gene has CDR1 SGHDN and CDR2 FVKESK. This CDR3 is CASSQVTGSKQFF. The CDR3 DNA is TGTGCCAGCAGCCAAGTAACAGGGTCAAAGCAGTTCTTC.

This chain joins TRBV28 and TRBJ1-1; 9 bases are shared with TRBD1. Germline V lookup: CDR1 MDHEN, CDR2 SYDVKM. This CDR3 contains 15 residues. The V gene end was trimmed by 6 bases and the J gene end by 3 bases; junction bases not matched to a gene: 8. DNA for the CDR3: TGTGCCAGCAGCTCCTTTGGACAGGGGTACACTGAAGCTTTCTTT. Translation gives CASSSFGQGYTEAFF. The full variable domain, in which reference TRBV28 and TRBJ1-1 provide the parts outside the CDR3, is DVKVTQSSRYLVKRTGEKVFLECVQDMDHENMFWYRQDPGLGLRLIYFSYDVKMKEKGDIPEGYSVSREKKERFSLILESASTNQTSMYLCASSSFGQGYTEAFFGQGTRLTVV.

The chain couples TRBV11-3 to TRBJ1-2; 8 nucleotides align to TRBD1. The trim removed 1 base at V and 0 bases at J, leaving 7 bases unmatched. Germline V gives CDR1 SGHNT, CDR2 YENEEA. This CDR3 is 17 amino acids long. The CDR3 DNA reads TGTGCCAGCAGCTTAGGAGGCGGCAGGGGGCCTAACTATGGCTACACCTTC. It is translated as CASSLGGGRGPNYGYTF.